The clone carrying this TCR beta chain was recorded a few times. As yet, its antigen is unknown. Germline is not matched at one junction end, which may reflect a read error. All patients reached thyroid surgery having received no treatment beforehand. Original data processing: Variation in CDR3 across clinicopathological groups served as the basis for constructing a distant-metastasis classifier in papillary thyroid cancer. From the PCR reads, TCRdb re-called clones with MiXCR. The V and J calls follow TCRdb's processing rather than the paper's. The sample gives some 15,000 clones, 22% of which show up once; just over 20% is in the top ten. This record belongs to a study of metastatic and nonmetastatic thyroid tumors. About the research overall: Across peripheral blood and tumor or nodule tissue samples taken from malignant and benign thyroid patients, the repertoires were compared with one another.

Notes on the study in general: Malignant thyroid tumors reportedly exceeded benign nodules significantly in TCR beta diversity, with the difference appearing in blood and tumor.

CDR3 length equals 14 residues. From germline, CDR1 is DFQATT and CDR2 SNEGSKA (reference sequence). The sample taken for sequencing was adjacent normal tissue. V gene TRBV20-1 combines with J gene TRBJ1-3; 7 bases line up with TRBD1. The source of this sequence is a female donor with papillary thyroid cancer or a benign thyroid nodule (not recorded which). Some clones in this sample may be carry-over from other donors' samples. The CDR3: CSARAMGQRNTIYF. CDR3 DNA: TGCAGTGCAAGAGCCATGGGACAGAGAAACACCATATATTTT.